This entry features one T cell receptor beta chain sequence. No antigen is known for it. These data are taken from a study of cytomegalovirus exposure and HLA in healthy donors. Looking at the study overall: Within the Caucasian-associated ancestry cluster were 81% of the 398 genotyped donors.

The PCR ran on 60 Vbeta and 13 Jbeta primers. Sequencing used immunoSEQ multiplex PCR; TCRdb keeps in-frame clones, though not all of them. Counted here are some 150,000 clones, roughly 78% occurring once; the ten biggest clones make up roughly 2%. Study-wide results and limits: Within an earlier analysis, most TCR beta V segments proved productive either about 90% or about 30% of the time. Later analysis identified a missense DCLRE1C variant that was linked to TCR beta V- and J-gene trimming. What was likely a sequencing artifact was a cluster of highly shared sequence variants.

Trimming left V 5 bases short and J 10 bases short, with 17 bases between. CDR3 length: 14 residues. Germline CDR1 and CDR2: SGHVS and FQNEAQ. The chain carries TRBV7-8 and TRBJ1-4; the D gene is possibly TRBD1 (6 bases). This receptor was taken from a man in his forties in good health and CMV-seronegative. Sequenced input: PBMCs. The CDR3 region has the DNA TGTGCCAGCAGCGCCTTCGGACAGACCGGAAAACTGTTTTTT. Its translation is CASSAFGQTGKLFF.